This TCR beta chain comes out of a study of blood T cells in healthy people across ages. Study-level information: About one barcoded TCR beta cDNA was captured per two T cells.

Germline CDR1 is LGHDT and CDR2 is YNNKEL (reference sequence). The V and J ends lost 1 base and 12 bases respectively, with 7 bases between them. The CDR3 length is 11 residues. A sample-barcoded 5' primer and a J-beta primer mix were used in a second PCR of about 7 to 12 cycles. Each cDNA molecule was tagged by a template-switch adaptor that had 12 random nucleotides. TCRdb reprocessed the 5' RACE reads via MiXCR and lists one record per CDR3 protein. The sample lists 700,000 or so distinct CDR3 sequences, roughly 20% occurring once. Notes on the study in general: Naive T cell percentage showed a strong correlation with the diversity of TCR beta.

The sample providers were healthy Caucasian people from Russia, aged roughly 6 to 90. This clonotype was found many times. Its cognate antigen is unknown. The chain links TRBV3-1 to TRBJ2-1; TRBD1 or TRBD2 may be the D gene (5 bases each). The source material was blood. The receptor was derived from a man between 65 and 85 years old in good health. This CDR3 reads CASSQAGTQFF. CDR3 coding DNA: TGTGCCAGCAGCCAAGCAGGGACGCAGTTCTTC.